The present T cell receptor (beta chain) was sequenced within a study of beta chain features in type 1 diabetes. General study results and limits: In every one of the four CD4+ subsets, TCRB CDR3s were moderately but significantly shorter in Type 1 diabetes patients. When VDJ junctions were examined, type 1 diabetes patients showed fewer insertions and more deletions.

This clone turned up a few times. Its antigen is unidentified. Blood was drawn once from each donor into heparinised tubes. The draws averaged about 0.11 L. Expressed TCRB transcripts got sequenced, as all isolated RNA was reverse transcribed. Read counts averaged approximately 3.3 million for samples of naive, central memory and regulatory T cells. Profiling relied on immunoSEQ multiplex PCR, and the TCRdb table lists in-frame clones only, not all of them. The data show more than 550,000 clones, about 14% seen once. Germline V lookup: CDR1 LGHNA, CDR2 YNFKEQ. The length of the CDR3 is 15 residues. Trimming cost V 3 bases and J 5 bases, with 14 bases left between them.

Sequenced input: naive CD4+ T cells from blood. This receptor was taken from a man aged 18 to 30 with type 1 diabetes. This chain joins TRBV4-2 and TRBJ1-5; D possibly corresponds to TRBD1 (6 bases). CDR3 sequence reads: CASSQQGRGDQPQHF. CDR3 sequence (DNA): TGTGCCAGCAGCCAGCAGGGCAGGGGCGATCAGCCCCAGCATTTT.